This TCR beta chain was profiled in a study of shared clonotypes between healthy human individuals. Overall study results and limits: Rarefaction revealed incomplete sorted-subset sequencing despite large depth.

The V gene's germline CDR1 is MDHEN and CDR2 SYDVKM. There are 11 residues in the CDR3. V dropped 5 bases and J dropped 13 bases, with 12 bases sitting between them. Donors were healthy HIV-negative adults without recent acute infections or vaccinations. As handled by the study authors: Junction-only immunoSEQ sequences carried no quality scores, so filtering differed. Profiling relied on immunoSEQ multiplex PCR, and the TCRdb table lists in-frame clones only, not all of them. That table furnishes V, J and clone size, whereas the DNA furnished D and trimming. The table includes more than 2,000,000 clones, 85% to 95% detected once. Comment on this clone: Its antigen remains unknown.

The clonotype was recovered from a man younger than 35 in good health. Some clones in this sample may be carry-over from other donors' samples. The chain carries TRBV28 and TRBJ2-1; TRBD1 is a possible D gene (5 bases). The material sequenced was naive CD4+ T cells from PBMCs. Subset reported: CD45RA+ positively selected. The CDR3 protein is CASSTGSSQFF. The CDR3 DNA is TGTGCCAGCAGTACAGGTTCGAGTCAGTTCTTC.